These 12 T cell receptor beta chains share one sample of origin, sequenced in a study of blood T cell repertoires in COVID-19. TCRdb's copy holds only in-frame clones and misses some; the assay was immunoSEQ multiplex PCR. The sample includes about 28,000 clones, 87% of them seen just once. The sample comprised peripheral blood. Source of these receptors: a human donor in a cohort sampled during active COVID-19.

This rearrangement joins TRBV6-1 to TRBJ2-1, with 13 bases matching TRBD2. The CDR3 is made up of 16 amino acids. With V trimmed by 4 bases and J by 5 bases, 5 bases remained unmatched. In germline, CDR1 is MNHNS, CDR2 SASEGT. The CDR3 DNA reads TGTGCCAGCAGTGTAGGGACTAGCGGGAAAGACAATGAGCAGTTCTTC. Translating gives CASSVGTSGKDNEQFF.

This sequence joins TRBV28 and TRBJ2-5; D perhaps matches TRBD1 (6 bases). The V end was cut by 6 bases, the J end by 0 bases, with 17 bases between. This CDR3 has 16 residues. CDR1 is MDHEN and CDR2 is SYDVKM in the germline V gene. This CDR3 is CASSPLRTVYQETQYF. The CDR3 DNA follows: TGTGCCAGCAGCCCCCTCCGGACAGTGTACCAAGAGACCCAGTACTTC.

In nucleotides, the CDR3 is TGTGCCAGCAGCTTAGGACTAGCGGGAGCTTACGAGCAGTACTTC. This encodes CASSLGLAGAYEQYF. The V and J genes are TRBV11-3 and TRBJ2-7, with 12 nucleotides matching TRBD2. Germline V lookup: CDR1 SGHNT, CDR2 YENEEA. This CDR3 contains 15 residues. J gave up 4 bases and V 1 base, and 2 bases lay outside the gene matches.

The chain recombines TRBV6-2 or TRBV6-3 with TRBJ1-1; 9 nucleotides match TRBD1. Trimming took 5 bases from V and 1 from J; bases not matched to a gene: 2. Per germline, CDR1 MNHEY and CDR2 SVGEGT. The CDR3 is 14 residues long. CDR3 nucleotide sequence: TGTGCCAGCAGTACGGACAGGGGGAACACTGAAGCTTTCTTT. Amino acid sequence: CASSTDRGNTEAFF.

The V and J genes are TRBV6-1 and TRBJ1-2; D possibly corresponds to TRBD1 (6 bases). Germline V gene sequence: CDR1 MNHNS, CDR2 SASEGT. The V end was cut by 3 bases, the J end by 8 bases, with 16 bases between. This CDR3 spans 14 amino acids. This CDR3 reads CASSEDSARGGYTF. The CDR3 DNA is TGTGCCAGCAGTGAGGACAGCGCTCGCGGCGGCTACACCTTC.

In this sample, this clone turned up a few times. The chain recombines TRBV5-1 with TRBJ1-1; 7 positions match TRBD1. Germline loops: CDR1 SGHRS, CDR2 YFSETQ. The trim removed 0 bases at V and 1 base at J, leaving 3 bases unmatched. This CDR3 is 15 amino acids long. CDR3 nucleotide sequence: TGCGCCAGCAGCTTGGAGACAGGGACGAACACTGAAGCTTTCTTT. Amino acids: CASSLETGTNTEAFF.

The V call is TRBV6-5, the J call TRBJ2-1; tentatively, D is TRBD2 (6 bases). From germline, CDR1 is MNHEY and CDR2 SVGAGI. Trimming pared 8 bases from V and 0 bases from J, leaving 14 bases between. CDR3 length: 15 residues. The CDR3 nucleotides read TGTGCCAGCGGAAGCGGGTATAGCTCCTACAATGAGCAGTTCTTC. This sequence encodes CASGSGYSSYNEQFF.

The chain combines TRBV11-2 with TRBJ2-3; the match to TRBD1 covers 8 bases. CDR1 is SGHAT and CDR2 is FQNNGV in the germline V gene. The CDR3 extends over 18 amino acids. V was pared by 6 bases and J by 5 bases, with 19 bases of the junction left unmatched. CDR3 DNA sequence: TGTGCCAGCAGGCCAGGACAGGGACTCGCCCTAGGTGTAGATACGCAGTATTTT. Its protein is CASRPGQGLALGVDTQYF. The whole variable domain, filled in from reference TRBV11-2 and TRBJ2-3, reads EAGVAQSPRYKIIEKRQSVAFWCNPISGHATLYWYQQILGQGPKLLIQFQNNGVVDDSQLPKDRFSAERLKGVDSTLKIQPAKLEDSAVYLCASRPGQGLALGVDTQYFGPGTRLTVL.

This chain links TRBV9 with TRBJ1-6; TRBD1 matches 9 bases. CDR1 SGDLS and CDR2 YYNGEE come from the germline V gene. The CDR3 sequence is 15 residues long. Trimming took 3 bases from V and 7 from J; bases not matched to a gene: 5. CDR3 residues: CASSAQDRGNSPLHF. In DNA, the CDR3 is TGTGCCAGCAGCGCCCAGGACAGGGGAAATTCACCCCTCCACTTT.

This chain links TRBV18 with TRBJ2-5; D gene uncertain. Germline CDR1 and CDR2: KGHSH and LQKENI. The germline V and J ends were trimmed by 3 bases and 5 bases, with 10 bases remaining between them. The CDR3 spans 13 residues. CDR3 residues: CASSPGLSETQYF. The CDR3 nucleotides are TGTGCCAGCTCACCGGGCCTTTCCGAGACCCAGTACTTC.

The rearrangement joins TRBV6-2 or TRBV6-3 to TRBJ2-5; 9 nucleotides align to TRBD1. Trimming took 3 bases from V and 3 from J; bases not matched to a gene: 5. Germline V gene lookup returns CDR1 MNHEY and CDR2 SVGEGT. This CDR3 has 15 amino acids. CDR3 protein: CASSYRQGEEETQYF. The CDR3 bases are TGTGCCAGCAGTTATCGACAGGGGGAGGAAGAGACCCAGTACTTC.

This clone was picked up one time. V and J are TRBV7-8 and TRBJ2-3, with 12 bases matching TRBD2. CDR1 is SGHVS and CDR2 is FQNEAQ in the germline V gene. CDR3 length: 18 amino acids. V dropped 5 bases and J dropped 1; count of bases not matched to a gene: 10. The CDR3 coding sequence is TGTGCCAGCAGCCCCCGCGCTAGCGGGAGGGGACGCACAGATACGCAGTATTTT. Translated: CASSPRASGRGRTDTQYF.